This TCR beta chain is drawn from a study of blood T cell repertoires in COVID-19. The table came from immunoSEQ multiplex PCR; TCRdb's copy has only in-frame clones and leaves some out. Of fewer than 400,000 clones listed, approximately 92% are singletons. CDR1 and CDR2 (germline): MNHEY, SMNVEV (reference sequence). The CDR3 has 16 amino acids. Unmatched junction bases numbered 8, after V lost 5 bases and J lost 2 bases. The TCR comes from a woman under 40 who had recovered from COVID-19. The chain couples TRBV27 to TRBJ2-3; 9 bases match TRBD1. Specimen: PBMCs or T cells enriched from blood (not recorded which). CDR3 residues: CASSQRTGDFTDTQYF. The CDR3 coding sequence is TGTGCCAGCAGTCAACGGACAGGGGACTTCACAGATACGCAGTATTTT.